This T cell receptor beta chain was observed in a study of T cells in Graves' hyperthyroidism and ophthalmopathy. In patients aged 18 to 65, hyperthyroidism was newly diagnosed, with duration under 2 months. This sample holds PBMCs from less than 11 ml fresh peripheral blood. Amplified TCR beta CDR3 regions came from RNA transcripts. An initial round of RT-PCR targeting the TCR CDR3 relied on the HTBI primer set. TCRdb processed the multiplex PCR reads anew with MiXCR; each CDR3 protein has one entry. The profile shows about 360,000 distinct CDR3 sequences, roughly 13% of them singletons. This clonotype was counted at least ten times. The clonotype originates from a woman younger than 30 with Graves' hyperthyroidism. Sequenced sample: blood.

This chain's CDR3 is CSVAPDPGGEQYF. The CDR3 DNA reads TGCAGCGTTGCCCCGGATCCAGGGGGGGAGCAGTACTTC. V gene TRBV29-1 combines with J gene TRBJ2-7, with D maybe TRBD1 (7 bases). The ends were cut back, 4 bases at V and 7 bases at J, with 17 bases in the middle. The CDR3 is made up of 13 amino acids. Germline assignment: CDR1 SQVTM and CDR2 ANQGSEA.